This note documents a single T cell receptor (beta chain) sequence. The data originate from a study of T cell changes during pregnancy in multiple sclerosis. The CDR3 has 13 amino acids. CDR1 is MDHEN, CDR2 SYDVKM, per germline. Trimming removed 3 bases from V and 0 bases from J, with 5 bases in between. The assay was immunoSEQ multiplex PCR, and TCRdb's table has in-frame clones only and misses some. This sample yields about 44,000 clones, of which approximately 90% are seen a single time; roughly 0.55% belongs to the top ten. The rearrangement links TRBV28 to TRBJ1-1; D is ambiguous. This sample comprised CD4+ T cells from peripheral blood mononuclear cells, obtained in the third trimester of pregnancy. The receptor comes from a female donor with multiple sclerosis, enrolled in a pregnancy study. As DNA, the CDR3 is TGTGCCAGCAGTTTGTTAATGAACACTGAAGCTTTCTTT. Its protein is CASSLLMNTEAFF.